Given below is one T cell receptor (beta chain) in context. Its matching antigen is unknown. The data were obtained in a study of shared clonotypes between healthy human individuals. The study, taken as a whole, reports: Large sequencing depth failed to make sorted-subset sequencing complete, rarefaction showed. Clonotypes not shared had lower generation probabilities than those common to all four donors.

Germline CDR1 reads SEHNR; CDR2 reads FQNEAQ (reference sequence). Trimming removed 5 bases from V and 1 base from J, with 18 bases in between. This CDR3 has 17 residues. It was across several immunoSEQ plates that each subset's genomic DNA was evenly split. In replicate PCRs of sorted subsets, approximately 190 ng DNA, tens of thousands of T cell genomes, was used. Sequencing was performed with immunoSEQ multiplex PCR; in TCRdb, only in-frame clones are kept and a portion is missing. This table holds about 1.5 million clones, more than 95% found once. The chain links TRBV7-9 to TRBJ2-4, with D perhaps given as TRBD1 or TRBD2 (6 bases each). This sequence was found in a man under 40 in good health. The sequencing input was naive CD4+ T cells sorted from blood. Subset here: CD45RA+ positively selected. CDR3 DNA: TGTGCCAGCAGCCTTCCCTCGCGAGGGGGGGCCAAAAACATTCAGTACTTC. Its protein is CASSLPSRGGAKNIQYF.